These 20 T cell receptor beta chains share one sample of origin, sequenced in a study of shared clonotypes between healthy human individuals. Assay used: immunoSEQ multiplex PCR; TCRdb lists only in-frame clones, some missing. The sample consists of millions of clones, 85% to 95% of them appearing once. Sequences were obtained from naive CD4+ T cells sorted from blood. Subset specified: CD45RA+ positively selected. The receptors were gathered from a man aged 18-30 years in good health.

This clone was seen just once. The chain carries TRBV6-5 and TRBJ1-6; D is unclear. V dropped 4 bases and J dropped 7 bases, with 14 bases sitting between them. The germline V gene has CDR1 MNHEY and CDR2 SVGAGI. The CDR3 loop spans 15 amino acids. The CDR3 DNA is TGTGCCAGCAGTTCCGCAGGATTAGGCAATTCACCCCTCCACTTT. This sequence encodes CASSSAGLGNSPLHF.

V usage is TRBV10-2 and J usage is TRBJ1-4; 8 bases are shared with TRBD1. CDR3 length: 15 residues. Germline values: CDR1 WSHSY, CDR2 SAAADI. J was trimmed by 5 bases and V by 2 bases; bases with no gene match: 4. This CDR3 reads CASSEAGGGNEKLFF. For the CDR3, the DNA is TGCGCCAGCAGTGAGGCAGGGGGCGGCAATGAAAAACTGTTTTTT.

Concerning this clone itself: Different DNA sequences within this sample yield the same CDR3. The chain combines TRBV18 with TRBJ1-1; the D gene is possibly TRBD1 (6 bases). The V gene's germline CDR1 is KGHSH and CDR2 LQKENI. V lost 3 bases and J 4 bases, leaving 9 bases between the germline ends. This CDR3 has 13 residues. CDR3 nucleotides: TGTGCCAGCTCACCGACAGGAGGCACTGAAGCTTTCTTT. Its protein is CASSPTGGTEAFF.

V gene TRBV5-4 combines with J gene TRBJ2-7, with a possible D match to TRBD1 (6 bases). The V and J ends lost 4 bases and 3 bases respectively, with 14 bases between them. The CDR3 consists of 14 residues. Germline lookup yields CDR1 SGHNT and CDR2 YYREEE (reference sequence). CDR3 region: CASSKRDTIYEQYF. The CDR3 nucleotides are TGTGCCAGCAGCAAAAGGGACACCATCTACGAGCAGTACTTC.

This clone was detected only a few times. The chain links TRBV5-6 to TRBJ1-2; TRBD1 aligns across 7 bases. This CDR3 region has 15 residues. V shed 4 bases, J shed 6 bases, and the junction held 12 bases outside the gene matches. The germline V gene encodes CDR1 SGHDT and CDR2 YYEEEE. The CDR3, as DNA: TGTGCCAGCAGCCTAGGACAGGCGACCTTGAATGGCTACACCTTC. This gives the protein CASSLGQATLNGYTF.

Points on this clone: Other DNA sequences within the sample encode an identical CDR3. This rearrangement joins TRBV5-1 to TRBJ2-3; 8 bases fit TRBD2. V lost 2 bases, J lost 2 bases, and 4 bases stayed unmatched. The CDR3 contains 15 residues. Germline V gene lookup returns CDR1 SGHRS and CDR2 YFSETQ. The CDR3 DNA sequence: TGCGCCAGCAGCTTAATAGCGGGAAACACAGATACGCAGTATTTT. Its protein is CASSLIAGNTDTQYF. The whole variable domain, filled in from reference TRBV5-1 and TRBJ2-3, reads KAGVTQTPRYLIKTRGQQVTLSCSPISGHRSVSWYQQTPGQGLQFLFEYFSETQRNKGNFPGRFSGRQFSNSRSEMNVSTLELGDSALYLCASSLIAGNTDTQYFGPGTRLTVL.

V gene TRBV6-1 combines with J gene TRBJ2-5; 7 bases agree with TRBD1. CDR1 is MNHNS and CDR2 is SASEGT in the germline V gene. With V trimmed by 3 bases and J by 1 base, 14 bases remained unmatched. This CDR3 contains 18 residues. CDR3 protein: CASSEGNGDSTCQETQYF. CDR3 sequence (DNA): TGTGCCAGCAGTGAGGGAAACGGGGACAGCACCTGCCAAGAGACCCAGTACTTC.

This chain joins TRBV5-4 and TRBJ2-3; 12 bases map to TRBD2. The CDR3 contains 15 residues. Germline lookup yields CDR1 SGHNT and CDR2 YYREEE (reference sequence). J gave up 8 bases and V 0 bases, and 4 bases lay outside the gene matches. In DNA, the CDR3 is TGTGCCAGCAGCTTGGGACTAGCGGGAGAGGGTACGCAGTATTTT. This gives the protein CASSLGLAGEGTQYF.

The CDR3 reads CASSEGTGKAYEQYF. DNA of the CDR3: TGTGCCAGCAGCGAGGGGACAGGGAAAGCCTACGAGCAGTACTTC. J is TRBJ2-7 and V is TRBV9, with 9 positions matching TRBD1. The germline CDR1 and CDR2 sequences are SGDLS and YYNGEE. V lost 3 bases and J lost 2; bases outside the gene matches: 6. The CDR3 loop spans 15 amino acids.

There are a few counts of this clone. The chain employs TRBV28 and TRBJ2-7; the D gene is possibly TRBD1 (5 bases). Germline CDR1 reads MDHEN; CDR2 reads SYDVKM. CDR3 length: 12 amino acids. V dropped 5 bases and J dropped 5 bases, with 10 bases sitting between them. The CDR3 loop is CASSATRDEQYF. The DNA for the CDR3 is TGTGCCAGCAGTGCGACCAGGGACGAGCAGTACTTC.

About this clone: A clone one base away is much larger, so this may be a read error. This chain joins TRBV5-1 and TRBJ2-5; 8 bases align to TRBD2. With the DNA end fitting TRBJ2-7 better, the J assignment may be wrong. CDR1 SGHRS and CDR2 YFSETQ come from the germline V gene. The CDR3 loop spans 15 amino acids. The CDR3 spells CASSLSSGSSYEQYF. DNA of the CDR3: TGCGCCAGCAGCTTGAGCAGCGGGAGCTCCTACGAGCAGTACTTC.

A word on this clone: The sample carries other DNA sequences with the same CDR3. This sequence joins TRBV18 and TRBJ1-1; unclear D gene. The V and J ends lost 3 bases and 0 bases respectively, with 5 bases between them. CDR3 length: 13 residues. Germline CDR1 and CDR2: KGHSH and LQKENI. The CDR3: CASSPAVNTEAFF. The CDR3 nucleotides are TGTGCCAGCTCACCTGCCGTGAACACTGAAGCTTTCTTT.

The V call is TRBV5-6, the J call TRBJ2-1; D uncertain. The V end was cut by 2 bases, the J end by 8 bases, with 8 bases between. This CDR3 has 12 amino acids. Looked up from germline, CDR1 is SGHDT and CDR2 is YYEEEE. CDR3 sequence reads: CASSFYRDEQFF. The CDR3 bases are TGTGCCAGCAGCTTCTACAGAGATGAGCAGTTCTTC.

The chain carries TRBV20-1 and TRBJ1-4; D is unclear. V gave up 6 bases and J gave up 3 bases, with 5 bases separating them. Per germline, CDR1 DFQATT and CDR2 SNEGSKA (reference sequence). This CDR3 region has 11 residues. The CDR3 reads CSAWANEKLFF. The DNA of the CDR3 is TGCAGTGCCTGGGCTAATGAAAAACTGTTTTTT.

Concerning this clone itself: The sample carries other DNA sequences with the same CDR3. The chain links TRBV5-1 to TRBJ1-1, with no clear D. The CDR3 sequence is 13 residues long. V lost 4 bases, J lost 0 bases, and 7 bases lay in between. Germline V gene data show CDR1 as SGHRS and CDR2 as YFSETQ. CDR3 sequence (DNA): TGCGCCAGCAGCCGAGGGTTGAACACTGAAGCTTTCTTT. Protein product: CASSRGLNTEAFF.

The rearrangement uses TRBV5-5 and TRBJ2-2; D is possibly TRBD1 (5 bases). The CDR3 loop spans 15 amino acids. With 5 bases removed from V and 10 bases from J, the gap between germline ends came to 21 bases. Germline CDR1 and CDR2: SGHKS and YYEKEE (reference sequence). The chain's CDR3 is CASRSGPTDTLELFF. DNA for the CDR3: TGTGCCAGCAGGTCCGGGCCTACGGACACCCTGGAGCTGTTTTTT.

The chain employs TRBV12-2 and TRBJ2-6; the table's D call, TRBD2, was not checked against the DNA. TRBV12-2 is shown as a pseudogene. The CDR3 runs 18 residues. Here the CDR3 DNA reads TGTGCAAGTCGCTTAGCGGAGACCCACATCCCTGGGGCCAACGTCCTGACTTTC. Encoded protein: CASRLAETHIPGANVLTF.

The chain is built from TRBV10-3 and TRBJ2-1; TRBD2 is a possible D gene (5 bases). The CDR3 loop spans 11 amino acids. CDR1 and CDR2 (germline): ENHRY, SYGVKD. The ends were cut back, 6 bases at V and 6 bases at J, with 6 bases in the middle. CDR3 coding DNA: TGTGCCATCAGGGACTTCAATGAGCAGTTCTTC. Encoded protein: CAIRDFNEQFF.

V usage is TRBV27 and J usage is TRBJ2-7; 7 bases line up with TRBD1. This CDR3 comprises 13 residues. J was trimmed by 6 bases and V by 0 bases; bases with no gene match: 2. CDR1 is MNHEY, CDR2 SMNVEV, per germline (reference sequence). The CDR3 loop is CASSLSTGAEQYF. In DNA form, the CDR3 reads TGTGCCAGCAGTTTATCAACAGGGGCCGAGCAGTACTTC.

This sequence joins TRBV6-1 and TRBJ2-7, with TRBD1 as a possible D gene (6 bases). Germline V gene sequence: CDR1 MNHNS, CDR2 SASEGT. The CDR3 has 14 amino acids. The V gene lost 7 bases and the J gene lost 5 bases, with 18 bases spanning the gap. This chain's CDR3 is CASMSGALLDEQYF. The DNA of the CDR3 is TGTGCCAGCATGTCAGGGGCCCTTTTGGACGAGCAGTACTTC.